The clone carrying this TCR beta chain came up once. As yet, its antigen is unknown. Different DNA sequences within this sample yield the same CDR3. The data stem from a study of shared clonotypes between healthy human individuals. Study results and limitations: Among non-shared clonotypes, generation probabilities were lower than among those shared by all four donors. Of the naive CD4 clonotypes, about 5% were shared across a handful of donors.

This CDR3 contains 14 residues. The V gene lost 4 bases and the J gene lost 3 bases, with 11 bases spanning the gap. Per the germline V gene, CDR1 is SGHAT and CDR2 is FQNNGV. Each cell subset's genomic DNA was divided evenly among several immunoSEQ plates. A roughly 200 ng quantity of DNA, 30,000 to 35,000 T cell genomes, went into the sorted-subset replicate PCRs. Sequencing was performed with immunoSEQ multiplex PCR; in TCRdb, only in-frame clones are kept and a portion is missing. Of 550,000 to 850,000 clones listed, under 80% are singletons. The TCR was taken from a woman between 25 and 40 years old in good health. Source material: memory CD4+ T cells sorted from blood. Subset here: CD45RA-negative fraction. This chain uses TRBV11-2 with TRBJ2-3, with D tentatively TRBD2 (7 bases). CDR3 coding DNA: TGTGCCAGCAGCTCGGGGGGCGGGACAGATACGCAGTATTTT. It codes for CASSSGGGTDTQYF.